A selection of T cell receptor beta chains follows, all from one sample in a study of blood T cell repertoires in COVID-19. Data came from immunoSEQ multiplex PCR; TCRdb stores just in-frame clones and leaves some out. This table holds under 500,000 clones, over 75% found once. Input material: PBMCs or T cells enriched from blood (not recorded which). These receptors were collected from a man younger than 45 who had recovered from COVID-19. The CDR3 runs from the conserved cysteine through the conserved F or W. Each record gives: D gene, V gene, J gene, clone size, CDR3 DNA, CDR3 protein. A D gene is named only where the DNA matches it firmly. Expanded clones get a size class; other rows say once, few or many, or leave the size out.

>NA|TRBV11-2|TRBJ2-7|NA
TGTGCCAGCAGCCTCCAGTTGGAGCAGTACTTC
CASSLQLEQYF
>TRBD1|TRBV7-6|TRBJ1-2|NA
TGTGCCAGCAGCTTAGGAAGCCAGGGGGTGGTCTATGGCTACACCTTC
CASSLGSQGVVYGYTF
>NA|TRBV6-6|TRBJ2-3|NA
TGTGCCAGCAGCCGGCGGGCTAGCTCAGATACGCAGTATTTT
CASSRRASSDTQYF
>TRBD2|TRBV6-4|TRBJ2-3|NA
TGTGCCAGCGGGGCGGTAGGCGGGAGTCCCACAGATACGCAGTATTTT
CASGAVGGSPTDTQYF
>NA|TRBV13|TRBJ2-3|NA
TGTGCCAGCAGCCACGGAGGAGGGGATACGCAGTATTTT
CASSHGGGDTQYF
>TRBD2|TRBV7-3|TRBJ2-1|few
TGTGCCAGCAGCAGAAAGGGAGGGTTCAATGAGCAGTTCTTC
CASSRKGGFNEQFF
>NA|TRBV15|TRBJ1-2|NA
TGTGCCACCAGCAGGGGCCTAGGGGCCTCGGACTATGGCTACACCTTC
CATSRGLGASDYGYTF
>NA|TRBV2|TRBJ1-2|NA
TGTGCCAGCAGTGTCCCCAGGCTGACTAACTATGGCTACACCTTC
CASSVPRLTNYGYTF
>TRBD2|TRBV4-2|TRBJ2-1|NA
TGTGCCAGCAGCCAGGCGGGAGTAGACAATGAGCAGTTCTTC
CASSQAGVDNEQFF
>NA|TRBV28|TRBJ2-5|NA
TGTGCCAGCAGTCCGGACCGGACACCCCAAGAGACCCAGTACTTC
CASSPDRTPQETQYF
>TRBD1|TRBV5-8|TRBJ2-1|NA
TGTGCCAGCAGCTTGAAGGGACAGTATTGGCGGCAGTCCTACAATGAGCAGTTCTTC
CASSLKGQYWRQSYNEQFF
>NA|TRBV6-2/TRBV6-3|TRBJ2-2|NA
TGTGCCAGCAGTCTTTTACAGGTTACCGGGGAGCTGTTTTTT
CASSLLQVTGELFF
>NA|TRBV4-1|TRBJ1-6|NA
TGCGCCAGCAGCCAAGGGGCAGCACTGGGGGCTTCGGCACCCCTCCACTTT
CASSQGAALGASAPLHF
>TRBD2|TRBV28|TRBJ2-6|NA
TGTGCCAGCAGTTTCCTCAGCGGGAGGGCCATAGGGGCCAACGTCCTGACTTTC
CASSFLSGRAIGANVLTF
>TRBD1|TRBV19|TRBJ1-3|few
TGTGCCAGTAGTACTACAGGGGGAAGTGGAAACACCATATATTTT
CASSTTGGSGNTIYF
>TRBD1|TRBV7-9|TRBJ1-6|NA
TGTGCCAGCAGCTTAGGGGGACAGGGTCGGTCACCCCCCCACTTT
CASSLGGQGRSPPHF
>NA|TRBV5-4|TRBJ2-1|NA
TGTGCCAGCAGCTTGGGACTTCCCAATGAGCAGTTCTTC
CASSLGLPNEQFF
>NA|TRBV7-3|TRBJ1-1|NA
TGTGCCAGCAGCTTAGTACAGGGCTCTGAAGCTTTCTTT
CASSLVQGSEAFF
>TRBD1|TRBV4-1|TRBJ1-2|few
TGCGCCAGCAGCCAGGGACAGGGAAGGAATGGCTACACCTTC
CASSQGQGRNGYTF
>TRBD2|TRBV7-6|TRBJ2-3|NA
TGTGCCAGCAGCTTAGGTTATAGCGGGGGCACAGATACGCAGTATTTT
CASSLGYSGGTDTQYF
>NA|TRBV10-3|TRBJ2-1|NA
TGTGCCATAAATACCGGGGTACACAATGAGCAGTTCTTC
CAINTGVHNEQFF
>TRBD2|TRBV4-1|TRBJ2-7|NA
TGCGCCAGCAGCCCCCCCGACGGGAGGGTTTACGAGCAGTACTTC
CASSPPDGRVYEQYF
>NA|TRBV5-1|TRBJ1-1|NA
TGCGCCAGCAGCTTGGGGTCGGAGGCTGAAGCTTTCTTT
CASSLGSEAEAFF
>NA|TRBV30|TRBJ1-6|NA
TGTGCCTGGAGTAGGAGGAATTCACCCCTCCACTTT
CAWSRRNSPLHF
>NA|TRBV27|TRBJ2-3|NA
TGTGCCAGCAGTTCCCGGACTTCCCCTCGGGATACGCAGTATTTT
CASSSRTSPRDTQYF
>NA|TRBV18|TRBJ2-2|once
TGTGCCAGCTCACCAAATCCCTCCGGGGAGCTGTTTTTT
CASSPNPSGELFF
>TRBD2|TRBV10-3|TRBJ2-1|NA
TGTGCCATCAGCCCTAGCGGGAGGGCCATCAATGAGCAGTTCTTC
CAISPSGRAINEQFF
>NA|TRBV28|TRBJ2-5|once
TGTGCCAGCAGGGAGCGAGAGACCCAGTACTTC
CASRERETQYF
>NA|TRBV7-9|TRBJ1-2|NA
TGTGCCAGCAGCTTAGTCGGTTACGATGGCTACACCTTC
CASSLVGYDGYTF
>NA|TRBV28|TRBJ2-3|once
TGTGCCAGCAGTTCCTACCGATTCACAGATACGCAGTATTTT
CASSSYRFTDTQYF
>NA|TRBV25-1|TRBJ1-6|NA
TGTGCCAGCAGTGAAGGGTCGGGGGGCGCATCACCCCTCCACTTT
CASSEGSGGASPLHF
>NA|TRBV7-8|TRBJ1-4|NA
TGTGCCAGCAGCTTGCAACCGGCGGGTGAAAAACTGTTTTTT
CASSLQPAGEKLFF
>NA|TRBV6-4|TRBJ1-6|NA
TGTGCCAGCAGTGATGGACTAAATAATTCACCCCTCCACTTT
CASSDGLNNSPLHF
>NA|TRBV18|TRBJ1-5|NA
TGTGCCAGCTCACCCTTCGAGCCCCGGGGGAGCAATCAGCCCCAGCATTTT
CASSPFEPRGSNQPQHF
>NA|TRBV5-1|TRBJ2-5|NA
TGCGCCAGCAGCTTTCGAGGTAACCCTAGTCAAGAGACCCAGTACTTC
CASSFRGNPSQETQYF
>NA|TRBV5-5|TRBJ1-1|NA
TGTGCCAGCAGCTTGGAGGCGGGTGCGGTGAACACTGAAGCTTTCTTT
CASSLEAGAVNTEAFF
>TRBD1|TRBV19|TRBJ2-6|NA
TGTGCCAGTAGTATGGGCGGTTTTAGGGGACAGGGGGGCTTTGGGGCCAACGTCCTGACTTTC
CASSMGGFRGQGGFGANVLTF
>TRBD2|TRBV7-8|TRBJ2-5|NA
TGTGCCAGCAGCTTAGAGGTAGCGGGAGAAGAGACCCAGTACTTC
CASSLEVAGEETQYF
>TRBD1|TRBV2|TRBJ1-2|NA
TGTGCCAGCAGAGCGACAGGGCGCTATGGCTACACCTTC
CASRATGRYGYTF
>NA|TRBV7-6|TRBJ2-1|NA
TGTGCCAGCAGCTTAGAGGTGTTAGCGCCTTACAATGAGCAGTTCTTC
CASSLEVLAPYNEQFF
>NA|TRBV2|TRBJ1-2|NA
TGTGCCAGCAGGGAGACAGTCCTCTATGGCTACACCTTC
CASRETVLYGYTF
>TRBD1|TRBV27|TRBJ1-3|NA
TGTGCCAGCACCGTGGGACAGCCTGGAAACACCATATATTTT
CASTVGQPGNTIYF
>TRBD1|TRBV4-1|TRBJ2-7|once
TGCGCCAGCAGCCAAAGCCCCCGGGACAGGGTCGAGCAGTACTTC
CASSQSPRDRVEQYF
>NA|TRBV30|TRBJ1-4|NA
TGTGCCTGGAGGGGACTGCCTGGTGAGGAACTGTTTTTT
CAWRGLPGEELFF
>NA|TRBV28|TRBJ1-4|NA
TGTGCCAGCAGCCTACCCCAGGGGCTGGAAAAACTGTTTTTT
CASSLPQGLEKLFF
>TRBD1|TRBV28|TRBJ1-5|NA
TGTGCCAGCAACCAAGGGACAGTCCAGCCCCAGCATTTT
CASNQGTVQPQHF
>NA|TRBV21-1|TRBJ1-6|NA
TGTGCCAGGGGACAGGGGGATTCACCCCTCCACTTT
CARGQGDSPLHF
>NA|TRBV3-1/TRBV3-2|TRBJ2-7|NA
TGTGCCAGCAGCCGCTCGCTAACCGGACTCGAATTCTACGAGCAGTACTTC
CASSRSLTGLEFYEQYF
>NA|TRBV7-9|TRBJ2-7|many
TGTGCCAGCAGCTTAGGGTCTCGGGGGGCTGACTACGAGCAGTACTTC
CASSLGSRGADYEQYF
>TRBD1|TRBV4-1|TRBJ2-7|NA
TGCGCCAGCAGGGCACCAGATCAGATACAGGGGCTCAGCTCCTACGAGCAGTACTTC
CASRAPDQIQGLSSYEQYF
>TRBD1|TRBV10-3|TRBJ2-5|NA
TGTGCCATAGGGACAGGGGGGAGGGAGACCCAGTACTTC
CAIGTGGRETQYF
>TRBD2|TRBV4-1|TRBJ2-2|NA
TGCGCCAGCAGCCTGAAGGGACTAGCGGCAATCGGGGAGCTGTTTTTT
CASSLKGLAAIGELFF
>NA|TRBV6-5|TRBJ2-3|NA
TGTGCCAGCAGCACCTCATGGGGGCGCACAGATACGCAGTATTTT
CASSTSWGRTDTQYF
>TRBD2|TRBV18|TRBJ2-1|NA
TGTGCCAGCTCACCTCCTTCGGGAGGGTTGAATGAGCAGTTCTTC
CASSPPSGGLNEQFF
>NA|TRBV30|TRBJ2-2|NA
TGTGCCTGGAGTGTACGAGGGGGAGTCCGGACCGGGGAGCTGTTTTTT
CAWSVRGGVRTGELFF
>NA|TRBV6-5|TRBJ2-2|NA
TGTGCCAGCAGTTTGGGCGGGCCGAACACCGGGGAGCTGTTTTTT
CASSLGGPNTGELFF
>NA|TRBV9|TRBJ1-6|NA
TGTGCCAGCAGCCCCGTCGGGGAGGAGGGATCACCCCTCCACTTT
CASSPVGEEGSPLHF
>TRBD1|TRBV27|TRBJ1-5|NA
TGTGCCAGCAGTACTCGGACAGGGAAGCAGCCCCAGCATTTT
CASSTRTGKQPQHF
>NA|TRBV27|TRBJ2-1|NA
TGTGCCAGCACCCCCTTGGCTAGCGTAAACAATGAGCAGTTCTTC
CASTPLASVNNEQFF
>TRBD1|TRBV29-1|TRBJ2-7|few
TGCAGCGTACGGGACAGATTCTACGAGCAGTACTTC
CSVRDRFYEQYF